The source of this TCR beta chain is a study of blood T cell repertoires in COVID-19. Study overall: The United States, Italy and Spain provided the acute and convalescent COVID-19 samples. PBMCs, B-cell-depleted T cells, or T cells provided the cDNA or gDNA that made up the material.

Original data processing: It was from reference gene primer amplification that nucleated cell counts were estimated. The assay was immunoSEQ multiplex PCR, and TCRdb's table has in-frame clones only and misses some. From that table come the V and J calls and clone size; the DNA was used to work out D and trimming. This table has 60,000 to 75,000 clones, 86% appearing once. Trimming shortened V by 3 bases and J by 6 bases, and 16 bases separated the two germline ends. The CDR3 contains 15 residues. Germline CDR1 reads SGDLS; CDR2 reads YYNGEE. This sequence was found in a man in his 70s with active COVID-19. This sequence joins TRBV9 and TRBJ2-1, with D tentatively TRBD1 (6 bases). The source material was peripheral blood. The CDR3 reads CASSATGTQGNEQFF. The CDR3 nucleotides read TGTGCCAGCAGCGCAACCGGGACACAGGGCAATGAGCAGTTCTTC.